Presented here are 20 T cell receptor beta chains from one specimen sequenced in a study of metastatic and nonmetastatic thyroid tumors. Ahead of thyroid surgery, no patient had received treatment of any kind. MiXCR re-clonotyped the PCR reads for TCRdb. The profile shows almost 70,000 clones, about 14% of them singletons. The sample consisted of blood. The receptor source for this set is a male donor with papillary thyroid cancer or a benign thyroid nodule (not recorded which). Some clones in this sample may be carry-over from other donors' samples.

Regarding this clone: A single base separates this from a much larger clone, so it may be a read error. The CDR3 is CASSVDGDGKIQYF. The CDR3, as DNA: TGTGCCAGCAGCGTAGACGGGGACGGGAAGATCCAGTACTTC. V and J are TRBV9 and TRBJ2-5, with D tentatively TRBD1 or TRBD2 (5 bases each). Trimming stripped 0 bases from V and 10 bases from J, with 16 bases between. This CDR3 is 14 amino acids long. Germline-derived CDR1 and CDR2 are SGDLS and YYNGEE.

This clone was picked up a small number of times. The junction and the germline gene differ at one end; a read error may be behind it. V and J are TRBV27 and TRBJ2-1; no reliable D call. Germline assignment: CDR1 MNHEY and CDR2 SMNVEV (reference sequence). This CDR3 comprises 15 residues. CDR3 bases: TGTGCCAGCAGTTTCTTTGAGGTCTCCTACAATGAGCAGTTCTTT. It codes for CASSFFEVSYNEQFF.

This clone has at least ten counts. The genes are TRBV7-2 and TRBJ2-3; 11 bases align to TRBD2. The CDR3 sequence is 16 residues long. The V segment lost 5 bases and the J segment 4 bases; nucleotides outside the gene matches: 8. Germline CDR1 reads SGHTA; CDR2 reads FQGNSA. The CDR3: CASSPTSGALADTQYF. CDR3 DNA sequence: TGTGCCAGCAGCCCGACTAGCGGGGCCCTCGCAGATACGCAGTATTTT.

This clone appeared many times. The chain is built from TRBV6-5 and TRBJ1-2; weak D call: TRBD1 (5 bases). CDR1 is MNHEY, CDR2 SVGAGI, per germline. The CDR3 runs 11 residues. The V end lost 2 bases, the J end lost 10 bases, and 8 bases lay between the germline ends. In DNA, the CDR3 is TGTGCCAGCAGTTACGACAGTCCCTACACCTTC. Encoded protein: CASSYDSPYTF.

This clone was detected many times. The V and J genes are TRBV10-2 and TRBJ2-5; 9 bases fit TRBD1. CDR3 length equals 13 residues. The germline V gene has CDR1 WSHSY and CDR2 SAAADI. The ends lost 6 bases at V and 6 bases at J; junction bases unmatched: 5. In nucleotides, the CDR3 is TGCGCCAGCAGCGCAGGACAGGGGCAGACCCAGTACTTC. Translation gives CASSAGQGQTQYF.

This clone was observed many times. The chain uses TRBV4-3 and TRBJ2-7; D gene unclear. Trimming removed 0 bases at V and 3 bases at J, with 9 bases between. The CDR3 contains 14 residues. Germline V gives CDR1 LGHNA, CDR2 YSLEER. The DNA of the CDR3 is TGCGCCAGCAGCCAAGATCGGCTAGACTACGAGCAGTACTTC. This codes for CASSQDRLDYEQYF.

Written as DNA, the CDR3 is TGTGCCAGCAGCCGACCCGCGGGGGGGCCATCGTGCACTGAAGCTTTCTTT. As protein: CASSRPAGGPSCTEAFF. The chain links TRBV27 to TRBJ1-1, with D possibly being TRBD1 (6 bases). Looked up from germline, CDR1 is MNHEY and CDR2 is SMNVEV (reference sequence). The germline V and J ends were trimmed by 6 bases and 4 bases, with 24 bases remaining between them. The CDR3 length is 17 residues.

This clone was recorded a few times. The chain carries TRBV6-1 and TRBJ2-2, with a tentative D call TRBD2 (6 bases). The CDR3 extends over 15 amino acids. V lost 6 bases to trimming and J lost 10 bases, with 21 bases between them. Germline V gene lookup returns CDR1 MNHNS and CDR2 SASEGT. CDR3 bases: TGTGCCAGCAGACCTTGGGGGGAGAGGGCCTTGGAGCTGTTTTTT. Translation: CASRPWGERALELFF.

This clone occurred many times. The chain recombines TRBV20-1 with TRBJ1-1; D unresolved. The germline V and J ends were trimmed by 2 bases and 1 base, with 8 bases remaining between them. In germline, CDR1 is DFQATT, CDR2 SNEGSKA (reference sequence). There are 13 residues in the CDR3. The CDR3 spells CSARISGNTEAFF. The CDR3 nucleotides read TGCAGTGCTAGAATTTCGGGGAACACTGAAGCTTTCTTT.

This clone was observed many times. The chain joins TRBV12-3 or TRBV12-4 to TRBJ2-7, with TRBD2 as a possible D gene (6 bases). CDR3 length: 13 amino acids. V was cut by 3 bases and J by 1 base, with 7 bases left in between. The DNA for the CDR3 is TGTGCCAGCAGTTTGGGGGGATCCTACGAGCAGTACGTC. Translating it yields CASSLGGSYEQYV.

This clone was seen at least ten times. V is TRBV7-9 and J is TRBJ1-1; D is unclear. The CDR3 runs to 15 residues. The germline V gene encodes CDR1 SEHNR and CDR2 FQNEAQ (reference sequence). V dropped 7 bases and J dropped 1 base, with 16 bases sitting between them. The CDR3 DNA follows: TGTGCCAGCACGACCCGCAAGGGTTCGAACACTGAAGCTTTCTTT. Protein sequence: CASTTRKGSNTEAFF. Combining the CDR3 with reference TRBV7-9 and TRBJ1-1 gives the whole variable domain DTGVSQNPRHKITKRGQNVTFRCDPISEHNRLYWYRQTLGQGPEFLTYFQNEAQLEKSRLLSDRFSAERPKGSFSTLEIQRTEQGDSAMYLCASTTRKGSNTEAFFGQGTRLTVV.

In this sample, this clone turned up a few times. It may be a read error: a sequence one base away is much more abundant. At the DNA level, this CDR3 is encoded by other sequences in the same sample as well. This sequence joins TRBV6-4 and TRBJ2-1; either TRBD1 or TRBD2 may fit D (5 bases each). Germline assignment: CDR1 MRHNA and CDR2 SNTAGT. The length of the CDR3 is 14 residues. In DNA, the CDR3 is TGTGCCAGCAGACAGGACTTCTCCTACAATGAACAGTTCTTC. This encodes CASRQDFSYNEQFF.

In this sample, this clone turned up many times. DNA for the CDR3: TGTGCCAGCTCACCACCCCCAGGGGATGGAAACACCATATATTTT. Its protein is CASSPPPGDGNTIYF. This chain links TRBV18 with TRBJ1-3; D might be TRBD1 (6 bases). CDR3 length equals 15 residues. V was cut by 0 bases and J by 3 bases, with 9 bases left in between. Per the germline V gene, CDR1 is KGHSH and CDR2 is LQKENI.

Many counts were recorded for this clone. This chain links TRBV11-3 with TRBJ1-1, with D perhaps TRBD1 (5 bases). Trimming left V 4 bases short and J 3 bases short, with 12 bases between. Germline assignment: CDR1 SGHNT and CDR2 YENEEA. CDR3 length: 14 residues. The CDR3 DNA reads as TGTGCCAGCAGCTCTTATTGGGGGGACACTGAAGCTTTCTTT. Translated, it gives CASSSYWGDTEAFF.

This clone was detected many times. The chain couples TRBV5-1 to TRBJ2-5; perhaps TRBD2 as D (6 bases). Trimming stripped 5 bases from V and 1 base from J, with 15 bases between. Germline CDR1 reads SGHRS; CDR2 reads YFSETQ. This CDR3 comprises 15 residues. The CDR3 DNA is TGCGCCAGCAGGTCGTGGGGGGAGAGCCAAGAGACCCAGTACTTC. Translation: CASRSWGESQETQYF.

This clone showed up many times. The chain has TRBV5-1 and TRBJ1-2, with D tentatively TRBD1 (5 bases). The V and J ends lost 7 bases and 3 bases respectively, with 10 bases between them. The CDR3 is made up of 12 amino acids. The germline V gene has CDR1 SGHRS and CDR2 YFSETQ. The DNA of the CDR3 is TGCGCCAGCTCGGACACGGACTATGGCTACACCTTC. It encodes CASSDTDYGYTF.

In its sample, this clone was seen a few times. Being one base from a much bigger clone, this may be a read error. The chain uses TRBV6-1 and TRBJ2-3; TRBD1 aligns across 10 bases. J was trimmed by 8 bases and V by 3 bases; bases with no gene match: 8. The CDR3 extends over 15 amino acids. The germline CDR1 and CDR2 sequences are MNHNS and SASEGT. The CDR3 spells CASSEDRGYLGTQYF. In nucleotides, the CDR3 is TGTGCCAGCAGTGAGGACAGGGGGTATTTGGGTACGCAGTATTTT.

The genes are TRBV25-1 and TRBJ1-3; D is perhaps TRBD1 (5 bases). Germline V gives CDR1 MGHDK, CDR2 SYGVNS. Trimming removed 8 bases at V and 0 bases at J, with 8 bases between. This CDR3 contains 13 residues. The CDR3 DNA follows: TGTGCCAGCGGGGGGAGCTCTGGAAACACCATATATTTT. This encodes CASGGSSGNTIYF.

This clone counts as medium-sized (0.01 to 0.1%). The genes are TRBV6-2 or TRBV6-3 and TRBJ1-6; 8 bases are shared with TRBD1. CDR3 size: 16 residues. Trimming at V came to 5 bases and at J to 10 bases, leaving 13 bases not matched to a gene. Germline V lookup: CDR1 MNHEY, CDR2 SVGEGT. The CDR3 DNA reads TGTGCCAGCAGTACAGCCCAGGGGGCGCGAGGGTCACCCCTCCACTTT. Translating it yields CASSTAQGARGSPLHF.

The sample holds many counts of this clone. The chain employs TRBV20-1 and TRBJ2-7, with unresolved D. This CDR3 has 15 amino acids. Germline V gene lookup returns CDR1 DFQATT and CDR2 SNEGSKA (reference sequence). The V gene lost 1 base and the J gene lost 0 bases, with 13 bases spanning the gap. The CDR3 DNA sequence: TGCAGTGCTAGAGGGGTGGCCAGCTCCTCCTACGAGCAGTACTTC. This codes for CSARGVASSSYEQYF.